The rows below give T cell receptor beta chains drawn from one sample of a study of OX40 agonist ivuxolimab in advanced cancers. The assay was immunoSEQ multiplex PCR, and TCRdb's table has in-frame clones only and misses some. Of approximately 15,000 clones listed, more than 85% are singletons. The source material was CD4+ or CD8+ T cells sorted from blood, sampled in a trial of the OX40 agonist ivuxolimab. The source is an adult with an advanced solid tumor such as melanoma, head and neck, liver or kidney cancer. Both conserved end residues are part of each CDR3. D genes are given only for firm matches. Size is omitted from some rows. Given values are once, few, many or a class for expanded clones.

abundance | j_gene | d_gene | v_gene | CDR3nt | CDR3aa
- | TRBJ1-1 | - | TRBV19 | TGTGCCAGTAGTACATCCCTCGGGACTGAAGCTTTCTTT | CASSTSLGTEAFF
- | TRBJ2-7 | TRBD1 | TRBV13 | TGTGCCAGCAGCTTCGAGACAGGGGCCCCCTACGAGCAGTACTTC | CASSFETGAPYEQYF
- | TRBJ2-2 | TRBD2 | TRBV29-1 | TGCAGCGGCCGCCAGGGAGGGCCCGGGGAGCTGTTTTTT | CSGRQGGPGELFF
- | TRBJ2-2 | - | TRBV27 | TGTGCCAGCCGAATGGGGTACGACACCGGGGAGCTGTTTTTT | CASRMGYDTGELFF
- | TRBJ2-5 | - | TRBV7-6 | TGTGCCAGCAGCTTAGTCGTGAGGGGGACCCAGTACTTC | CASSLVVRGTQYF
- | TRBJ2-5 | - | TRBV6-1 | TGTGCCAGCAGCCCCTCAGGGTCTGGCTTGGGGACCCAGTACTTC | CASSPSGSGLGTQYF
- | TRBJ2-1 | - | TRBV7-2 | TGTGCCAGCAGCCCTCTTCAGGATGAGCAGTTCTTC | CASSPLQDEQFF
once | TRBJ2-3 | TRBD2 | TRBV27 | TGTGCCAGCAACGCGGGGGGGCCATGGGCAGATACGCAGTATTTT | CASNAGGPWADTQYF
- | TRBJ2-3 | TRBD2 | TRBV9 | TGTGCCAGCAGCGACCGACTAGCGGGGGGAAGTTCAGGTACGCAGTATTTT | CASSDRLAGGSSGTQYF
once | TRBJ2-5 | - | TRBV11-2 | TGTGCCAGCAGCTTCCCGCAGGACGGCCAAGAGACCCAGTACTTC | CASSFPQDGQETQYF
- | TRBJ2-7 | - | TRBV21-1 | TGTGCCAGCAGCCTCCGGGACCGCCGGCCCTACGAGCAGTACTTC | CASSLRDRRPYEQYF
- | TRBJ2-1 | - | TRBV19 | TGTGCCAGTTGGGGCGGTGAGCAGTTCTTC | CASWGGEQFF
once | TRBJ2-1 | TRBD2 | TRBV9 | TGTGCCAGCAGCGCAAACCCGACTAGCGGGGAAGAGACCTACAATGAGCAGTTCTTC | CASSANPTSGEETYNEQFF
- | TRBJ2-1 | TRBD1 | TRBV19 | TGTGCCAGTAGTATCACCGGACAGGGCAATGAGCAGTTCTTC | CASSITGQGNEQFF
once | TRBJ2-3 | - | TRBV18 | TGTGCCAGCTCGACAACAGGGGATACGCAGTATTTT | CASSTTGDTQYF
- | TRBJ2-1 | - | TRBV19 | TGTGCCAGTAGCGACAGAGAGCAGTTCTTC | CASSDREQFF
once | TRBJ1-6 | TRBD1 | TRBV5-1 | TGCGCCAGCAGCTTGGCCCTTGCCGGGGACAGGGTGGATTCACCCCTCCACTTT | CASSLALAGDRVDSPLHF